This T cell receptor beta chain was documented in a study of blood T cell repertoires in COVID-19. Profiled with immunoSEQ multiplex PCR; TCRdb holds only in-frame clones, not every one. The data hold some 70,000 clones, with approximately 80% observed a single time. This CDR3 is 13 amino acids long. Unmatched junction bases numbered 4, after V lost 6 bases and J lost 3 bases. Germline values: CDR1 LNHDA, CDR2 SQIVND (reference sequence). This sequence joins TRBV19 and TRBJ1-1; TRBD1 matches at 7 bases. The sample consisted of peripheral blood. The sequence derives from a human donor in a cohort sampled during active COVID-19. This CDR3 is CASSNQGDTEAFF. The CDR3 DNA reads as TGTGCCAGTAGCAACCAGGGGGACACTGAAGCTTTCTTT.